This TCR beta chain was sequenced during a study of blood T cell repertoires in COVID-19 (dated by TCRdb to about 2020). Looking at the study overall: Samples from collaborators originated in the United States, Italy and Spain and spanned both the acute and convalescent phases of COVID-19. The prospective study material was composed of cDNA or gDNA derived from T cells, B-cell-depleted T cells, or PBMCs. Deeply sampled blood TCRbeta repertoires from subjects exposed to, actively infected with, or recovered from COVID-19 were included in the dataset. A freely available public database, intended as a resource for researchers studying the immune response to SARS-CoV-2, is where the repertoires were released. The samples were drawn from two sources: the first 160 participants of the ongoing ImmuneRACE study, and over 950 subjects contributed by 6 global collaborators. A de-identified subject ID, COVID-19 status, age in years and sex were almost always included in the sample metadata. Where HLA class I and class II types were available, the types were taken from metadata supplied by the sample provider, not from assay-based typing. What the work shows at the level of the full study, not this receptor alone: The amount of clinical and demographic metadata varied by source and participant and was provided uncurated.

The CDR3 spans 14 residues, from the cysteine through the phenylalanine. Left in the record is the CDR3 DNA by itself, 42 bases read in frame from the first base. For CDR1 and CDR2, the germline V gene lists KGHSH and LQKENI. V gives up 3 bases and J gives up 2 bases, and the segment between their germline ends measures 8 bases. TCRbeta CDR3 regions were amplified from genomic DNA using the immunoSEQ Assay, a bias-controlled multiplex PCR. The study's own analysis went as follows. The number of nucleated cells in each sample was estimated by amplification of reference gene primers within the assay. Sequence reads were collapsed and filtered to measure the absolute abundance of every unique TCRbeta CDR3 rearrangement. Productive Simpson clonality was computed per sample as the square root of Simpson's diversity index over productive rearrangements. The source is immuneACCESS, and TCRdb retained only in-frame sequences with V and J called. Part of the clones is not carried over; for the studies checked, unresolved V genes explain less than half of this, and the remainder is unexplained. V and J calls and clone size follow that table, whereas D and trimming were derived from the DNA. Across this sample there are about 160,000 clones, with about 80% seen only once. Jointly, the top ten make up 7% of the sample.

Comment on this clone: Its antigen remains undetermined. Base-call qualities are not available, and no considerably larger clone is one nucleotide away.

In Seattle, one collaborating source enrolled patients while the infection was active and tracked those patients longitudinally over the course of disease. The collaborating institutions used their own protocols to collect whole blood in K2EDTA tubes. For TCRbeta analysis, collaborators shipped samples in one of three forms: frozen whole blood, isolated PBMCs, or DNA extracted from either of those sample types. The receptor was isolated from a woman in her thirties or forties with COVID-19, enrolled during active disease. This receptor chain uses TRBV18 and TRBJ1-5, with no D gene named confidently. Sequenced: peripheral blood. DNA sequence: TGTGCCAGCTCACCCCCCCCGGGCAATCAGCCCCAGCATTTT. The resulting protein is CASSPPPGNQPQHF.